One and the same sample provided the 27 T cell receptor beta chains below, sequenced in a study of T cells in Graves' hyperthyroidism and ophthalmopathy. Template material for amplifying TCR beta CDR3 regions consisted of RNA transcripts. Carried out on the TCR CDR3, a first-round RT-PCR used the HTBI primer set. From the multiplex PCR reads, TCRdb called clonotypes with MiXCR, one entry per CDR3 protein. This table holds 300,000 to 450,000 distinct CDR3 sequences, 15% to 19% found once. Sequencing used blood. Every receptor here comes from a woman under 30 with Graves' hyperthyroidism that later progressed to Graves' ophthalmopathy.

A few counts support this clonotype. J is TRBJ2-3 and V is TRBV7-9; no firm D call. V dropped 4 bases and J dropped 2 bases, with 13 bases sitting between them. This CDR3 has 15 residues. Germline V gives CDR1 SEHNR, CDR2 FQNEAQ (reference sequence). CDR3 amino acids: CASSSTISLTDTQYF. CDR3 bases: TGTGCCAGCAGCTCGACCATAAGCCTCACAGATACGCAGTATTTT.

This clonotype was counted ten times or more. The chain is built from TRBV5-1 and TRBJ2-1; TRBD1 matches 8 bases. The CDR3 covers 15 residues. V gave up 1 base and J gave up 2 bases; unmatched junction bases: 2. Germline CDR1 reads SGHRS; CDR2 reads YFSETQ. The DNA for the CDR3 is TGCGCCAGCAGCTTGCTGGACAGGGCCTACAATGAGCAGTTCTTC. This encodes CASSLLDRAYNEQFF.

The rearrangement uses TRBV7-9 and TRBJ1-4, with D perhaps TRBD1 (6 bases). This CDR3 has 17 amino acids. V was trimmed by 1 base and J by 3 bases, leaving 15 bases between them. Germline V gene data show CDR1 as SEHNR and CDR2 as FQNEAQ (reference sequence). The CDR3 nucleotides are TGTGCCAGCAGCTTAGAGATTACAGGGCAGGCTAATGAAAAACTGTTTTTT. Amino acids: CASSLEITGQANEKLFF. Complete variable domain (other parts from reference TRBV7-9 and TRBJ1-4): DTGVSQNPRHKITKRGQNVTFRCDPISEHNRLYWYRQTLGQGPEFLTYFQNEAQLEKSRLLSDRFSAERPKGSFSTLEIQRTEQGDSAMYLCASSLEITGQANEKLFFGSGTQLSVL.

This clonotype has at least ten counts. This chain uses TRBV7-9 with TRBJ2-3, with D uncertain. V dropped 5 bases and J dropped 0 bases, with 6 bases sitting between them. This CDR3 has 13 amino acids. The germline V gene has CDR1 SEHNR and CDR2 FQNEAQ (reference sequence). For the CDR3, the DNA is TGTGCCAGCAGCGCGACTAGCACAGATACGCAGTATTTT. This translates into CASSATSTDTQYF.

This clonotype was seen ten or more times. This chain connects TRBV6-1 to TRBJ2-2, with 12 bases aligning to TRBD2. Germline V lookup: CDR1 MNHNS, CDR2 SASEGT. Germline trimming cut 5 bases from V and 7 bases from J; bases unmatched to any gene: 5. The CDR3 sequence is 15 residues long. This chain's CDR3 is CASSRTSGTGGELFF. CDR3 nucleotides: TGTGCCAGCAGTCGGACTAGCGGGACTGGCGGGGAGCTGTTTTTT.

This clonotype was observed at least ten times. J is TRBJ2-1 and V is TRBV7-2, with D unclear. Germline V CDR1 and CDR2: SGHTA, FQGNSA. Trimming pared 0 bases from V and 9 bases from J, leaving 15 bases between. CDR3 length: 15 residues. CDR3 in DNA: TGTGCCAGCAGCTTAGCGCAGTGGGCCACTGGTGAGCAGTTCTTC. Protein product: CASSLAQWATGEQFF.

This clonotype was counted many times. This sequence joins TRBV7-9 and TRBJ1-6; 9 positions agree with TRBD1. The germline V gene encodes CDR1 SEHNR and CDR2 FQNEAQ (reference sequence). CDR3 size: 17 residues. The ends lost 5 bases at V and 5 bases at J; junction bases unmatched: 10. The CDR3, as DNA: TGTGCCAGCAGCAGCCCCGGGACAGGGTTGCATAATTCACCCCTCCACTTT. Translated, it gives CASSSPGTGLHNSPLHF.

This chain uses TRBV4-2 with TRBJ2-7; D is unresolved. Germline CDR1 reads LGHNA; CDR2 reads YNFKEQ. The CDR3 runs 11 residues. V gave up 6 bases and J gave up 9 bases, with 12 bases separating them. The CDR3 loop reads CASRDTPGQYF. The CDR3 bases are TGTGCCAGCAGAGACACGCCAGGGCAGTACTTC.

The chain has TRBV6-5 and TRBJ2-1; 8 nucleotides match TRBD2. The germline V gene has CDR1 MNHEY and CDR2 SVGAGI. CDR3 length: 15 residues. V was pared by 2 bases and J by 6 bases, with 6 bases of the junction left unmatched. The CDR3 bases are TGTGCCAGCAGTTACGGAGCGGGAGTTCTCAATGAGCAGTTCTTC. This gives the protein CASSYGAGVLNEQFF.

V usage is TRBV13 and J usage is TRBJ1-2, with 7 bases matching TRBD1. CDR1 and CDR2 (germline): PRHDT, FYEKMQ (reference sequence). Trimming cost V 4 bases and J 5 bases; bases outside gene matches: 10. There are 15 residues in the CDR3. CDR3: CASSSGGRVEYGYTF. The CDR3 coding sequence is TGTGCCAGCAGCTCAGGGGGGAGGGTGGAATATGGCTACACCTTC.

The chain combines TRBV28 with TRBJ2-7, with 10 bases that match TRBD2. CDR3 length equals 16 residues. CDR1 MDHEN and CDR2 SYDVKM come from the germline V gene. The V and J ends lost 3 bases and 6 bases, in that order; junction bases with no gene match: 11. DNA for the CDR3: TGTGCCAGCAGTTTTGTTCTAGCGGGAGAAACAGGCGAGCAGTACTTC. It translates to CASSFVLAGETGEQYF.

The chain employs TRBV5-4 and TRBJ2-1, with 12 bases lining up with TRBD2. This CDR3 has 16 amino acids. V trimming: 4 bases; J trimming: 3 bases; junction bases outside the gene matches: 5. CDR1 is SGHNT and CDR2 is YYREEE in the germline V gene (reference sequence). Here the CDR3 reads CASSPMGLAGYNEQFF. CDR3 bases: TGTGCCAGCAGCCCGATGGGACTAGCGGGCTACAATGAGCAGTTCTTC.

The chain carries TRBV28 and TRBJ2-6; maybe TRBD1 (6 bases). The V gene's germline CDR1 is MDHEN and CDR2 SYDVKM. Trimming stripped 4 bases from V and 4 bases from J, with 14 bases between. The CDR3 is made up of 16 amino acids. CDR3 DNA: TGTGCCAGCAGTTCCGTCACAGGGTTCGGGGCCAACGTCCTGACTTTC. Translation: CASSSVTGFGANVLTF.

This clonotype was picked up many times. This chain uses TRBV30 with TRBJ1-1, with TRBD1 matching 7 bases. J lost 3 bases, V lost 2 bases, and 3 bases had no gene match. CDR3 size: 13 residues. Germline CDR1 is GTSNPN and CDR2 is SVGIG (reference sequence). The CDR3 nucleotides read TGTGCCTGGAGTTGGGACAGCGACACTGAAGCTTTCTTT. It encodes CAWSWDSDTEAFF.

There are many counts of this clonotype. CDR3 bases: TGTGCCAGCAGCCTCCCGGGGGAAAACATTCAGTACTTC. As protein: CASSLPGENIQYF. V is TRBV28 and J is TRBJ2-4, with D possibly being TRBD2 (6 bases). The V gene's germline CDR1 is MDHEN and CDR2 SYDVKM. The ends were cut back, 6 bases at V and 5 bases at J, with 11 bases in the middle. The CDR3 totals 13 residues.

The chain recombines TRBV29-1 with TRBJ1-2; the D is unclear. CDR1 SQVTM and CDR2 ANQGSEA come from the germline V gene. The CDR3 is made up of 11 amino acids. Trimming shortened V by 6 bases and J by 8 bases, and 13 bases separated the two germline ends. CDR3 loop: CSVIETGGYTF. The CDR3 region has the DNA TGCAGCGTCATTGAGACTGGGGGCTACACCTTC.

This clonotype has at least ten counts. V and J are TRBV11-2 and TRBJ2-1; 10 nucleotides align to TRBD2. Germline V lookup: CDR1 SGHAT, CDR2 FQNNGV. CDR3 length: 15 residues. V dropped 5 bases and J dropped 3; count of bases not matched to a gene: 4. The CDR3 region is CASSARTSGYNEQFF. In nucleotides, the CDR3 is TGTGCCAGCAGCGCGAGGACTAGCGGCTACAATGAGCAGTTCTTC.

This clonotype was counted at least ten times. CDR3 amino acids: CASSPDVGARETQYF. CDR3 DNA: TGTGCCAGCAGTCCAGACGTAGGGGCGCGGGAGACCCAGTACTTC. The J gene is TRBJ2-5, the V gene TRBV28; D is possibly TRBD1 (5 bases). Trimming pared 5 bases from V and 5 bases from J, leaving 18 bases between. Looked up from germline, CDR1 is MDHEN and CDR2 is SYDVKM. This CDR3 contains 15 residues.

This clonotype occurred many times. This chain links TRBV7-9 with TRBJ2-7, with D uncertain. In germline, CDR1 is SEHNR, CDR2 FQNEAQ (reference sequence). The CDR3 totals 12 residues. Trimming took off 1 base at V and 5 bases at J, with 6 bases between the two ends. Here the CDR3 reads CASSLDVHEQYF. Written as DNA, the CDR3 is TGTGCCAGCAGCTTAGATGTCCACGAGCAGTACTTC.

This sequence joins TRBV27 and TRBJ1-5, with D maybe TRBD1 (5 bases). Deletions cut 3 bases from V and 4 bases from J, with 10 bases between. CDR3 length: 14 residues. The germline CDR1 and CDR2 sequences are MNHEY and SMNVEV (reference sequence). The CDR3 is CASSLPGFNQPQHF. The DNA for the CDR3 is TGTGCCAGCAGTTTGCCAGGGTTTAATCAGCCCCAGCATTTT.

The table lists this clonotype with a few counts. This chain uses TRBV12-3 or TRBV12-4 with TRBJ2-3, with TRBD2 matching 7 bases. There are 15 residues in the CDR3. Trimming cost V 5 bases and J 2 bases; bases outside gene matches: 7. The CDR3 here is CASSDGGRATDTQYF. The CDR3 DNA reads TGTGCCAGCAGTGACGGTGGGAGGGCCACAGATACGCAGTATTTT.

In regard to this clonotype: Since a much larger clone is just one base distant, this may be a read error. V usage is TRBV13 and J usage is TRBJ2-5; TRBD2 aligns across 8 bases. Germline CDR1 reads PRHDT; CDR2 reads FYEKMQ (reference sequence). This CDR3 spans 15 amino acids. CDR3 nucleotides: TGTGCCAGCAGCGCACGACTAGCGAACCAAGAGACCCGGTACTTC. This encodes CASSARLANQETRYF.

This clonotype was recorded many times. The rearrangement links TRBV15 to TRBJ1-5; 9 nucleotides line up with TRBD1. V lost 7 bases, J lost 5 bases, and 15 bases stayed unmatched. Germline V gene sequence: CDR1 LNHNV, CDR2 YYDKDF (reference sequence). The CDR3 loop spans 17 amino acids. The CDR3 DNA is TGTGCCACCAAGGGTTTTTTCTGGGACAGGGTGGATCAGCCCCAGCATTTT. It is translated as CATKGFFWDRVDQPQHF. The whole variable domain, remainder taken from reference TRBV15 and TRBJ1-5, is DAMVIQNPRYQVTQFGKPVTLSCSQTLNHNVMYWYQQKSSQAPKLLFHYYDKDFNNEADTPDNFQSRRPNTSFCFLDIRSPGLGDTAMYLCATKGFFWDRVDQPQHFGDGTRLSIL.

This clonotype was detected many times. This sequence joins TRBV20-1 and TRBJ2-2; D is undetermined. With 2 bases removed from V and 13 bases from J, the gap between germline ends came to 14 bases. The CDR3 has 12 residues. Germline lookup yields CDR1 DFQATT and CDR2 SNEGSKA (reference sequence). The CDR3 bases are TGCAGTGCTAGACCGGACCGAGATGGGCTGTTTTTT. It translates to CSARPDRDGLFF.

This clonotype was counted many times. V usage is TRBV6-5 and J usage is TRBJ2-2; D is possibly TRBD1 (6 bases). The germline V and J ends were trimmed by 4 bases and 6 bases, with 18 bases remaining between them. CDR3 length equals 16 residues. Germline V gene lookup returns CDR1 MNHEY and CDR2 SVGAGI. The CDR3 here is CASSSSPDSYAGELFF. CDR3 bases: TGTGCCAGCAGTTCCTCCCCGGACAGTTACGCCGGGGAGCTGTTTTTT.

This clonotype occurred a few times. The gene calls are TRBV28 and TRBJ2-1, with a weak D call TRBD2 (5 bases). Germline CDR1 reads MDHEN; CDR2 reads SYDVKM. Between the trimmed V and J ends, which lost 7 bases and 10 bases, there was a span of 23 bases. The CDR3 is 15 amino acids. CDR3 sequence (DNA): TGTGCCAGCACCCAACGGCTAGCTGGTCGTCGGGAGCAGTTCTTC. Amino acid sequence: CASTQRLAGRREQFF.

This chain connects TRBV12-3 or TRBV12-4 to TRBJ2-2; 8 positions agree with TRBD2. V was clipped by 3 bases and J by 8 bases; unmatched bases: 8. The CDR3 runs 15 residues. The CDR3 loop reads CASSLVSGRAGELFF. CDR3 DNA: TGTGCCAGCAGTTTGGTCAGCGGGAGAGCTGGGGAGCTGTTTTTT.